A single TCR beta chain is shown here with its context. What it binds is not known. With 60 Vbeta and 13 Jbeta primers, the PCR was carried out. The table came from immunoSEQ multiplex PCR; TCRdb's copy has only in-frame clones and leaves some out. In all, the sample yields 50,000 to 70,000 clones. This entry belongs to a study of cytomegalovirus exposure and HLA in healthy donors. V shed 2 bases and J shed 2 bases, with 10 bases lying between them. This CDR3 has 15 amino acids. Germline V gives CDR1 SGDLS, CDR2 YYNGEE. Study-wide findings and caveats: TRBV6-2, TRBV6-3 and some other V segments were unresolvable in 87-base-pair reads. Most of the TCR beta V segments (in an earlier analysis) were productive either about 87% or about 30% of the time. Specificity of three CMV-associated chains for CMV antigens was verified in vitro. It was reported in a later analysis that an Asian-associated ancestry cluster showed fewer N-insertions than the approximately 700-donor mean.

The origin of this receptor is a male donor in good health and CMV-seronegative. The chain has TRBV9 and TRBJ2-2, with D hard to call. Sample: PBMCs. The CDR3 DNA reads as TGTGCCAGCAGCGTTCACCCGGTTAACACCGGGGAGCTGTTTTTT. Its protein product is CASSVHPVNTGELFF.